This T cell receptor (beta chain) appears in the sequencing data of a study of blood T cell repertoires in COVID-19. Study-level background: COVID-19 samples, acute and convalescent, were from the United States, Italy and Spain.

The authors' processing: Researchers report that nucleated cell counts were estimated from reference gene primer amplification. The data were produced by immunoSEQ multiplex PCR, yet TCRdb's version contains in-frame clones alone and is incomplete. The V and J calls and clone size were taken over from that table, and D and trimming were inferred from the DNA. This table has about 45,000 clones, more than 80% appearing once. The CDR3 is 14 amino acids. Between the trimmed V and J ends, which lost 4 bases and 1 base, there was a span of 9 bases. In germline, CDR1 is KGHDR, CDR2 SFDVKD. The receptor's source is a man older than 75 in a cohort sampled during active COVID-19. The chain has TRBV24-1 and TRBJ1-1; D remains unclear. The specimen was peripheral blood. In DNA, the CDR3 is TGTGCCACCAGTGAATCGCCAGGGAACACTGAAGCTTTCTTT. Translated: CATSESPGNTEAFF.